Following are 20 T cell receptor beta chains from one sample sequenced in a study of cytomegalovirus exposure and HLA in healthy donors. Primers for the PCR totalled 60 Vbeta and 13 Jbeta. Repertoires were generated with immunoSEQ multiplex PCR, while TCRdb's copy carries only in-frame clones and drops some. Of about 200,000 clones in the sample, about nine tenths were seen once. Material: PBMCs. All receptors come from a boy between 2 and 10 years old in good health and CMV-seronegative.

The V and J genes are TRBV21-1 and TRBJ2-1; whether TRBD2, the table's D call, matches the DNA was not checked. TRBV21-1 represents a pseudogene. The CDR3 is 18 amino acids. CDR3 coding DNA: TGTGCCAGCAGCATAAAGAGGGGCGGGGCCAGCTCCTACAATGAGCAGTTCTTC. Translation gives CASSIKRGGASSYNEQFF.

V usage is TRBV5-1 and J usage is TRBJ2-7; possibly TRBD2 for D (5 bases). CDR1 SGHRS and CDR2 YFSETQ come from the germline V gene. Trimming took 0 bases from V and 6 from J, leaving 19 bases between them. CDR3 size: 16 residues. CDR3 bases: TGCGCCAGCAGCTTGGCCGTCGGCAATCGGGGTATCGAGCAGTACTTC. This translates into CASSLAVGNRGIEQYF.

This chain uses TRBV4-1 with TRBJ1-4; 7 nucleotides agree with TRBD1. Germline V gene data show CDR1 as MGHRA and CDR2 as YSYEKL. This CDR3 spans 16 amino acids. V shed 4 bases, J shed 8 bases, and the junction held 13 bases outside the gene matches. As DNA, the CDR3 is TGCGCCAGCAGCCCTCAGGGGGGACGACCGGAGGAAAAACTGTTTTTT. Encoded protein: CASSPQGGRPEEKLFF.

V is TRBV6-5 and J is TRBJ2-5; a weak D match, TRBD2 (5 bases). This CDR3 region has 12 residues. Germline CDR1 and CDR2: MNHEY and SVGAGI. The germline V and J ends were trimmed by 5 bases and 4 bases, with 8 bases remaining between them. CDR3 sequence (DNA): TGTGCCAGCAGTCAGGCGGGAGAGACCCAGTACTTC. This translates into CASSQAGETQYF.

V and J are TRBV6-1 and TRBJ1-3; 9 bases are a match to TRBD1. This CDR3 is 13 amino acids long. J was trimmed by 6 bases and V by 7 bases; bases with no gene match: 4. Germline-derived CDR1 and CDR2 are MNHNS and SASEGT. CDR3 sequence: CASKQGAKNTIYF. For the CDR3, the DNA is TGTGCCAGCAAACAGGGGGCAAAAAACACCATATATTTT.

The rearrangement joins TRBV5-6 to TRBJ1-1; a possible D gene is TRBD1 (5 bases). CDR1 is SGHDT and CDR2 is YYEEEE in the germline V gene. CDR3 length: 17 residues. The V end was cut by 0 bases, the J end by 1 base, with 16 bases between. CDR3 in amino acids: CASSLAGRAEGNTEAFF. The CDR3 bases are TGTGCCAGCAGCTTGGCGGGCAGGGCGGAAGGGAACACTGAAGCTTTCTTT.

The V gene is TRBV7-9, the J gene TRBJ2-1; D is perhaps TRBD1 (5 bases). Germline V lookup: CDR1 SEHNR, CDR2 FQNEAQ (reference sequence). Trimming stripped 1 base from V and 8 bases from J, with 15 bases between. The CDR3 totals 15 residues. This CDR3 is CASSLEGPVVDEQFF. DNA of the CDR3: TGTGCCAGCAGCTTAGAGGGGCCGGTTGTAGATGAGCAGTTCTTC.

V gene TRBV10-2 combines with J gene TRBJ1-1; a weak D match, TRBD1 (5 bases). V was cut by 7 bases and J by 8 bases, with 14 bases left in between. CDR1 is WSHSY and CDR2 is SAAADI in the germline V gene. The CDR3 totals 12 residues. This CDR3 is CASNVRGKEAFF. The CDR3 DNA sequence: TGCGCCAGCAACGTAAGGGGCAAAGAAGCTTTCTTT.

CDR3 nucleotide sequence: TGCGCCAGCAGCTTGGAGGTCGCAGGGCTCAATGAGCAGTTCTTC. Translating gives CASSLEVAGLNEQFF. The chain couples TRBV5-1 to TRBJ2-1; perhaps TRBD1 as D (5 bases). Germline V gene sequence: CDR1 SGHRS, CDR2 YFSETQ. V lost 0 bases and J 6 bases, leaving 13 bases between the germline ends. The CDR3 covers 15 residues.

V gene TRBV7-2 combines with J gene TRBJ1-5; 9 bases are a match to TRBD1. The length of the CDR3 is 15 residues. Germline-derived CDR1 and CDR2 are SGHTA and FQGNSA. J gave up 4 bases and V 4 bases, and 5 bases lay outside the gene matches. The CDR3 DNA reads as TGTGCCAGCAGCTCAAGCGGGACAGGGAATCAGCCCCAGCATTTT. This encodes CASSSSGTGNQPQHF.

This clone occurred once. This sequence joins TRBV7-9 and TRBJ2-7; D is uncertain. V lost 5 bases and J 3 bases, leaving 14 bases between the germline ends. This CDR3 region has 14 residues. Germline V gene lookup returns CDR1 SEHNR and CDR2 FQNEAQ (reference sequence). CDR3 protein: CASSPSARVYEQYF. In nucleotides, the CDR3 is TGTGCCAGCAGCCCCTCCGCGCGAGTCTACGAGCAGTACTTC.

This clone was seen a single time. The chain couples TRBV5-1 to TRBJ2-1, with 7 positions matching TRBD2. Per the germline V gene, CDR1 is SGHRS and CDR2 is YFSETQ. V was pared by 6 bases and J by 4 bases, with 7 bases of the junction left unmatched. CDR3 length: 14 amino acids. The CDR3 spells CASTPGGGYNEQFF. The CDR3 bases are TGCGCCAGCACCCCGGGAGGCGGTTACAATGAGCAGTTCTTC.

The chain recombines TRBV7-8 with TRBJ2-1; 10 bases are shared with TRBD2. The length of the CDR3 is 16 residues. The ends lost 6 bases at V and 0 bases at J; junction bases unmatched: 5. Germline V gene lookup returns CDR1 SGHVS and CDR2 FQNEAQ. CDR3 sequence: CASRRASGSSYNEQFF. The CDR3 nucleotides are TGTGCCAGCAGAAGGGCTAGCGGGAGCTCCTACAATGAGCAGTTCTTC. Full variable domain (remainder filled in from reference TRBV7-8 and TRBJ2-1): GAGVSQSPRYKVAKRGQDVALRCDPISGHVSLFWYQQALGQGPEFLTYFQNEAQLDKSGLPSDRFFAERPEGSVSTLKIQRTQQEDSAVYLCASRRASGSSYNEQFFGPGTRLTVL.

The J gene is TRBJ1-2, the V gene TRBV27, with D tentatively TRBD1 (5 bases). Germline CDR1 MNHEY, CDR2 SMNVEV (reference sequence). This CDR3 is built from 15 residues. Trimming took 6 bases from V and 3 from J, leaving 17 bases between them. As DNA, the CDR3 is TGTGCCAGCAGGCCATTTGGGGGGATTTACTATGGCTACACCTTC. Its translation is CASRPFGGIYYGYTF.

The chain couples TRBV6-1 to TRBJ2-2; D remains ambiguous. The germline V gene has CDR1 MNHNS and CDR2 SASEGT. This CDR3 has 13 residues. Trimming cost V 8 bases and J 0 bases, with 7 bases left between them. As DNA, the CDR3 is TGTGCCAGCGGGCCGGCGAACACCGGGGAGCTGTTTTTT. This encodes CASGPANTGELFF.

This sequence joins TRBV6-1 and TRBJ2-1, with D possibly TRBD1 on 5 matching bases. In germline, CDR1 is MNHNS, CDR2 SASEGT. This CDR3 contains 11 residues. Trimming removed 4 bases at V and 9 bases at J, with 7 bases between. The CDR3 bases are TGTGCCAGCAGTGTTAGGGGTGAGCAGTTCTTC. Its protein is CASSVRGEQFF.

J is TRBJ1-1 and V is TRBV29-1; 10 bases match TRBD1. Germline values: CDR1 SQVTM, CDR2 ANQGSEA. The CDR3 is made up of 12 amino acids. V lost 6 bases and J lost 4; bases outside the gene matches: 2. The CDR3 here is CSVRTGGTEAFF. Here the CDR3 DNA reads TGCAGCGTCCGGACAGGGGGCACTGAAGCTTTCTTT.

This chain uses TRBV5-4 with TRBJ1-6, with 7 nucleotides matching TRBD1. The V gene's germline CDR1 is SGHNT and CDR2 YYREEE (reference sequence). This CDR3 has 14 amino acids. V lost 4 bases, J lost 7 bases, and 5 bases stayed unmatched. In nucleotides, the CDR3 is TGTGCCAGCAGCGCCTCAGGGGGAAATTCACCCCTCCACTTT. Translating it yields CASSASGGNSPLHF. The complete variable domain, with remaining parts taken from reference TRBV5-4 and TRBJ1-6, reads ETGVTQSPTHLIKTRGQQVTLRCSSQSGHNTVSWYQQALGQGPQFIFQYYREEENGRGNFPPRFSGLQFPNYSSELNVNALELDDSALYLCASSASGGNSPLHFGNGTRLTVT.

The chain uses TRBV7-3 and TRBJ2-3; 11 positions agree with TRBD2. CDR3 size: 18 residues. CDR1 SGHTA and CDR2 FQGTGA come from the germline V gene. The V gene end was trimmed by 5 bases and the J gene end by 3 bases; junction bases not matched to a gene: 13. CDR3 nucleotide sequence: TGTGCCAGCAGCCCTCGGGGTAGCGGGGGGGCCCTGACAGATACGCAGTATTTT. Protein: CASSPRGSGGALTDTQYF.

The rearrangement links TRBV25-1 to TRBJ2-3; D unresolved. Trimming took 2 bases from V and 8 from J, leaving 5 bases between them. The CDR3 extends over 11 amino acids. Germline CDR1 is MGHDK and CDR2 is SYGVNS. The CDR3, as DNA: TGTGCCAGCAGTGAACTCTTTACGCAGTATTTT. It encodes CASSELFTQYF. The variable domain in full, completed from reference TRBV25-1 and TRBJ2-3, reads EADIYQTPRYLVIGTGKKITLECSQTMGHDKMYWYQQDPGMELHLIHYSYGVNSTEKGDLSSESTVSRIRTEHFPLTLESARPSHTSQYLCASSELFTQYFGPGTRLTVL.